The clone carrying this TCR beta chain was detected once. The V and J ends lost 4 bases and 8 bases respectively, with 6 bases between them. CDR1 and CDR2 from the germline V gene are GTSNPN and SVGIG (reference sequence). This CDR3 region has 10 residues. This sample stems from a study of Ad26.COV2.S vaccination and SARS-CoV-2 variants. The method was immunoSEQ multiplex PCR; TCRdb's version includes in-frame clones alone and lacks a portion of them. This sample has fewer than 150,000 clones, with 70% to 90% found just once. The sequencing used peripheral blood, collected after recovery from COVID-19. The sequence came from a human donor who had recovered from COVID-19. The rearrangement links TRBV30 to TRBJ2-1; D is uncertain. The CDR3 coding sequence is TGTGCCTGGACGGCGGATGAGCAGTTCTTC. Amino acids: CAWTADEQFF. Together with reference TRBV30 and TRBJ2-1, the CDR3 gives the full variable domain: SQTIHQWPATLVQPVGSPLSLECTVEGTSNPNLYWYRQAAGRGLQLLFYSVGIGQISSEVPQNLSASRPQDRQFILSSKKLLLSDSGFYLCAWTADEQFFGPGTRLTVL.